The 16 T cell receptor beta chains presented below share a single source sample, sequenced in a study of early T cells in non-severe SARS-CoV-2 infection. A single record per CDR3 protein comes from TCRdb applying MiXCR to the 5' RACE reads. Here the sample spans 57,000 or so distinct CDR3 sequences, 12% being singletons. Sequenced material: whole blood, taken at baseline. The receptors derive from an adult who was a healthcare worker with PCR-confirmed SARS-CoV-2 infection or an uninfected control (not recorded which). The donor label of this sample is uncertain.

V gene TRBV5-1 combines with J gene TRBJ1-1; D remains ambiguous. Trimming left V 0 bases short and J 1 base short, with 7 bases between. Germline CDR1 and CDR2: SGHRS and YFSETQ. The CDR3 loop spans 14 amino acids. The CDR3 is CASSLDLRNTEAFF. CDR3 DNA: TGCGCCAGCAGCTTGGACCTACGGAACACTGAAGCTTTCTTT.

The V call is TRBV5-1, the J call TRBJ2-2; weak D call: TRBD1 (5 bases). Per the germline V gene, CDR1 is SGHRS and CDR2 is YFSETQ. The CDR3 is 16 amino acids. The V gene lost 0 bases and the J gene lost 4 bases, with 13 bases spanning the gap. This chain's CDR3 is CASSLGQGVITGELFF. The CDR3 DNA reads TGCGCCAGCAGCTTGGGTCAGGGTGTTATCACCGGGGAGCTGTTTTTT.

Notes on this clonotype: Sequence at one end of the junction differs from germline and may be a read error. The chain carries TRBV2 and TRBJ2-3, with a tentative D call TRBD1 (6 bases). Germline CDR1 and CDR2: SNHLY and FYNNEI. The CDR3 totals 16 residues. The CDR3 reads CVSRVDRNLLTDTQYF. Written as DNA, the CDR3 is TGTGTCAGCAGAGTTGACAGGAACCTTCTCACAGATACGCAGTATTTT. The variable domain in full, with the rest retrieved from reference TRBV2 and TRBJ2-3, is EPEVTQTPSHQVTQMGQEVILRCVPISNHLYFYWYRQILGQKVEFLVSFYNNEISEKSEIFDDQFSVERPDGSNFTLKIRSTKLEDSAMYFCVSRVDRNLLTDTQYFGPGTRLTVL.

This clonotype occurred a few times. J is TRBJ2-2 and V is TRBV20-1; TRBD1 might be the D (5 bases). Germline V gene sequence: CDR1 DFQATT, CDR2 SNEGSKA (reference sequence). Trimming removed 1 base at V and 6 bases at J, with 9 bases between. The CDR3 runs to 13 residues. Written as DNA, the CDR3 is TGCAGTGCTAGAGGATCAGGGCCCGGGGAGCTGTTTTTT. Translated, it gives CSARGSGPGELFF.

This clonotype occurred many times. V gene TRBV6-6 combines with J gene TRBJ1-6, with D maybe TRBD1 (6 bases). The CDR3 sequence is 17 residues long. The ends were cut back, 5 bases at V and 0 bases at J, with 14 bases in the middle. Germline values: CDR1 MNHNY, CDR2 SVGAGI (reference sequence). CDR3 DNA: TGTGCCAGCAGTATAAACAGGGAAAACTCCTATAATTCACCCCTCCACTTT. Translated, it gives CASSINRENSYNSPLHF.

This clonotype came up a few times. The chain links TRBV10-3 to TRBJ2-5; TRBD2 matches 9 bases. V dropped 7 bases and J dropped 4; count of bases not matched to a gene: 7. The CDR3 totals 14 residues. Germline CDR1 ENHRY, CDR2 SYGVKD. CDR3 DNA sequence: TGTGCCATCAAGGAGCGGGGGGAGGGAGAGACCCAGTACTTC. It encodes CAIKERGEGETQYF.

Many counts were recorded for this clonotype. CDR3 protein: CASSLAEGLNIQYF. CDR3 DNA sequence: TGTGCCAGCAGTTTAGCGGAGGGTTTGAACATTCAGTACTTC. The chain couples TRBV12-3 or TRBV12-4 to TRBJ2-4, with D tentatively TRBD2 (6 bases). The V end lost 0 bases, the J end lost 7 bases, and 10 bases lay between the germline ends. This CDR3 comprises 14 residues.

This clonotype was seen more than once but under ten times. The V gene is TRBV12-3 or TRBV12-4, the J gene TRBJ2-3, with D tentatively TRBD2 (5 bases). The CDR3 is 14 residues long. V lost 3 bases to trimming and J lost 0 bases, with 7 bases between them. The CDR3 region has the DNA TGTGCCAGCAGTTTCCCGGGAAGCACAGATACGCAGTATTTT. Its protein product is CASSFPGSTDTQYF.

This clonotype showed up just a few times. The chain employs TRBV7-2 and TRBJ2-4, with TRBD1 matching over 9 bases. The CDR3 contains 17 residues. The trim removed 5 bases at V and 0 bases at J, leaving 8 bases unmatched. Germline assignment: CDR1 SGHTA and CDR2 FQGNSA. The CDR3 loop is CASSGRRQGGAKNIQYF. The CDR3 region has the DNA TGTGCCAGCAGCGGACGAAGACAGGGGGGAGCCAAAAACATTCAGTACTTC.

The J gene is TRBJ2-2, the V gene TRBV24-1; TRBD1 is a possible D gene (5 bases). The CDR3 is 14 amino acids. Germline CDR1 is KGHDR and CDR2 is SFDVKD. V shed 1 base and J shed 6 bases, with 8 bases lying between them. Written as DNA, the CDR3 is TGTGCCACCAGTGATTTAGGGGTATCCGGGGAGCTGTTTTTT. Its translation: CATSDLGVSGELFF.

This clonotype was picked up many times. The rearrangement links TRBV5-5 to TRBJ1-4, with TRBD1 matching 10 bases. CDR3 length: 17 residues. CDR1 SGHKS and CDR2 YYEKEE come from the germline V gene (reference sequence). The trim removed 4 bases at V and 0 bases at J, leaving 6 bases unmatched. CDR3 in amino acids: CASSQLTGGATNEKLFF. The CDR3 DNA follows: TGTGCCAGCAGCCAGCTGACAGGGGGCGCAACTAATGAAAAACTGTTTTTT.

The chain uses TRBV20-1 and TRBJ1-2; TRBD1 is a possible D gene (6 bases). Germline V gene sequence: CDR1 DFQATT, CDR2 SNEGSKA (reference sequence). Trimming took 2 bases from V and 5 from J, leaving 15 bases between them. There are 14 residues in the CDR3. For the CDR3, the DNA is TGCAGTGCTAGATCCCGAACAGGGTGGTATGGCTACACCTTC. Translated, it gives CSARSRTGWYGYTF.

The gene calls are TRBV5-1 and TRBJ1-4; TRBD1 matches at 7 bases. The CDR3 sequence is 16 residues long. Losses at the gene ends were 0 bases for V and 7 bases for J; bases not matched to a gene: 9. Germline CDR1 reads SGHRS; CDR2 reads YFSETQ. DNA for the CDR3: TGCGCCAGCAGCTTGGTTCCTCCAGGGACAGCTGAAAAACTGTTTTTT. Translation gives CASSLVPPGTAEKLFF.

The chain is built from TRBV5-6 and TRBJ2-5, with 11 bases lining up with TRBD2. With 1 base clipped from V and 2 bases from J, the junction kept 10 bases outside the gene matches. Germline V gene sequence: CDR1 SGHDT, CDR2 YYEEEE. The CDR3 runs to 18 residues. The CDR3 DNA follows: TGTGCCAGCAGCTTGTTTACTAGCGGGGGTAAATCGCAAGAGACCCAGTACTTC. It is translated as CASSLFTSGGKSQETQYF.

The V gene is TRBV7-2, the J gene TRBJ1-2; D is possibly TRBD1 (5 bases). Germline V CDR1 and CDR2: SGHTA, FQGNSA. The V and J ends lost 1 base and 7 bases respectively, with 13 bases between them. The CDR3 runs to 14 residues. CDR3: CASSLVETVSGYTF. The CDR3 DNA sequence: TGTGCCAGCAGCTTAGTGGAGACAGTGTCTGGCTACACCTTC.

The chain joins TRBV29-1 to TRBJ2-1; the match to TRBD1 covers 10 bases. J was trimmed by 5 bases and V by 6 bases; bases with no gene match: 7. The germline V gene has CDR1 SQVTM and CDR2 ANQGSEA. This CDR3 contains 14 residues. CDR3 nucleotide sequence: TGCAGCGTCACCGGGACAGGGGCCCACAATGAGCAGTTCTTC. As protein: CSVTGTGAHNEQFF.